The clone carrying this T cell receptor beta chain has a handful of counts. Its specificity is unknown. Extracted from the samples, RNA was reverse transcribed into cDNA to serve as the sequencing template. Using immunoSEQ multiplex PCR, the repertoire was profiled, and TCRdb retains in-frame clones only, with some absent. The sample shows more than 200,000 clones, less than 50% of them seen only once. Treatment reported: oral pan-JAK inhibitor, 5-10 mg twice daily. These data originate in a study of CD8+ T cells in alopecia areata. The trim removed 0 bases at V and 0 bases at J, leaving 0 bases unmatched. The CDR3 consists of 15 residues. The germline gives CDR1 SGHDT, CDR2 YYEEEE. The study's findings and limits: As there was one nonresponder, how baseline CD8+ expansion relates to response remains uncertain. More clonal than normal scalp was lesional scalp, particularly alopecia totalis/universalis. A large proportion of expanded lesional clones were detected persisting in scalp and blood during tofacitinib. Among the top 100, expanded CD8+ clones were significantly decreased by tofacitinib, as was scalp clonality.

This TCR derives from a human donor with alopecia areata. The sequences come from CD4+ T cells sorted from blood, collected at approximately week 37, from a patient treated with tofacitinib. The chain combines TRBV5-6 with TRBJ2-1; TRBD2 agrees at 7 bases. DNA of the CDR3: TGTGCCAGCAGCTTGGGCGGGAGCTCCTACAATGAGCAGTTCTTC. It translates to CASSLGGSSYNEQFF. The variable domain in full, completed from reference TRBV5-6 and TRBJ2-1, reads DAGVTQSPTHLIKTRGQQVTLRCSPKSGHDTVSWYQQALGQGPQFIFQYYEEEERQRGNFPDRFSGHQFPNYSSELNVNALLLGDSALYLCASSLGGSSYNEQFFGPGTRLTVL.